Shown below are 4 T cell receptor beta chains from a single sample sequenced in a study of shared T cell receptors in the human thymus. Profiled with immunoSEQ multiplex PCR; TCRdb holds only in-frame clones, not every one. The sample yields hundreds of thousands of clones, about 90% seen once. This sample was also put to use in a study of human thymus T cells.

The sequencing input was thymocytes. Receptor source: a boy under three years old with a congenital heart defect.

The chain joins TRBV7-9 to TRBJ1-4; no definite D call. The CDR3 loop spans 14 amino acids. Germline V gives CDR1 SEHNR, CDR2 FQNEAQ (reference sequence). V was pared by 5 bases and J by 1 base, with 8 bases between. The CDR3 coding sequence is TGTGCCAGCAGCCCAACCGGAACTAATGAAAAACTGTTTTTT. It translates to CASSPTGTNEKLFF. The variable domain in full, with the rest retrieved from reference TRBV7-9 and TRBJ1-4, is DTGVSQNPRHKITKRGQNVTFRCDPISEHNRLYWYRQTLGQGPEFLTYFQNEAQLEKSRLLSDRFSAERPKGSFSTLEIQRTEQGDSAMYLCASSPTGTNEKLFFGSGTQLSVL.

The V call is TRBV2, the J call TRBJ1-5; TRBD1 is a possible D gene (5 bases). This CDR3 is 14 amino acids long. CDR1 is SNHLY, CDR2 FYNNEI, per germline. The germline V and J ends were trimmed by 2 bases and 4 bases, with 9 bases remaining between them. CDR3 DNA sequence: TGTGCCAGCAGTGAAACGCAGGGAAATCAGCCCCAGCATTTT. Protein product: CASSETQGNQPQHF.

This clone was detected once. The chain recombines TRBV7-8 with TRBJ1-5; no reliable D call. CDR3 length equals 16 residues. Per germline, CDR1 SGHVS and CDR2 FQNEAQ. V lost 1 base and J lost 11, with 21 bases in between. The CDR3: CASSLGPDGLTGSQHF. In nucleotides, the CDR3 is TGTGCCAGCAGCTTAGGCCCCGATGGACTGACTGGGTCCCAGCATTTT. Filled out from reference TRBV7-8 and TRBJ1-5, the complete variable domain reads GAGVSQSPRYKVAKRGQDVALRCDPISGHVSLFWYQQALGQGPEFLTYFQNEAQLDKSGLPSDRFFAERPEGSVSTLKIQRTQQEDSAVYLCASSLGPDGLTGSQHFGDGTRLSIL.

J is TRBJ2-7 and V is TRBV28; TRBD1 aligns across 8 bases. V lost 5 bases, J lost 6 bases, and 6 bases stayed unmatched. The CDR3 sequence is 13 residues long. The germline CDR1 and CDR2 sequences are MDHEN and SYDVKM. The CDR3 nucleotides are TGTGCCAGCAGTGACAGGGGAGGTTGCGAGCAGTACTTC. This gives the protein CASSDRGGCEQYF.